The 21 T cell receptor beta chains reported below all come from one sample, sequenced in a study of T cell responses to AZD1222 COVID-19 vaccine. The assay was immunoSEQ multiplex PCR, and TCRdb's table has in-frame clones only and misses some. This sample carries roughly 140,000 clones, over 80% of them seen once, and the ten largest clones take about 3%. Material: peripheral blood, obtained on day 0 of MenACWY control vaccination. The source of these receptors is an adult in good health.

V is TRBV6-5 and J is TRBJ1-2; TRBD1 matches 7 bases. The ends lost 7 bases at V and 4 bases at J; junction bases unmatched: 12. The CDR3 totals 15 residues. CDR1 is MNHEY and CDR2 is SVGAGI in the germline V gene. The CDR3 here is CASTPGGSRGYGYTF. The CDR3 DNA sequence: TGTGCCAGCACCCCAGGGGGGTCCCGTGGCTATGGCTACACCTTC.

The chain carries TRBV5-1 and TRBJ2-3; 13 bases agree with TRBD2. CDR1 SGHRS and CDR2 YFSETQ come from the germline V gene. This CDR3 has 17 residues. The trim removed 4 bases at V and 2 bases at J, leaving 7 bases unmatched. The CDR3 region has the DNA TGCGCCAGCAGCGTCGGTACTAGCGGGAGGGCCACAGATACGCAGTATTTT. Protein: CASSVGTSGRATDTQYF.

This clone was recorded a few times. The genes are TRBV2 and TRBJ1-5; no clear D. This CDR3 comprises 12 residues. The germline CDR1 and CDR2 sequences are SNHLY and FYNNEI. Trimming removed 6 bases from V and 3 bases from J, with 6 bases in between. In nucleotides, the CDR3 is TGTGCCAGCAGGGCCTTCAATCAGCCCCAGCATTTT. It translates to CASRAFNQPQHF.

The sample holds a few counts of this clone. The V call is TRBV5-1, the J call TRBJ1-5, with D tentatively TRBD1 (5 bases). CDR1 and CDR2 from the germline V gene are SGHRS and YFSETQ. V was cut by 0 bases and J by 4 bases, with 11 bases left in between. The CDR3 sequence is 15 residues long. CDR3 sequence (DNA): TGCGCCAGCAGCTTGGAGGGCGACAGAAATCAGCCCCAGCATTTT. Translation gives CASSLEGDRNQPQHF.

The V and J genes are TRBV3-1 (or the pseudogene TRBV3-2) and TRBJ1-2; a possible D gene is TRBD1 (6 bases). This CDR3 spans 13 amino acids. V lost 1 base and J 8 bases, leaving 11 bases between the germline ends. The germline gives CDR1 LGHDT, CDR2 YNNKEL (reference sequence). The CDR3 DNA is TGTGCCAGCAGCCAAGTAGAACAGGGCGGCTACACCTTC. Residues: CASSQVEQGGYTF.

The CDR3 DNA follows: TGTGCCAGTAGTATATTAGTGGGCAGCTCCTACGAGCAGTACTTC. Translating gives CASSILVGSSYEQYF. The chain carries TRBV19 and TRBJ2-7; no clear D. Trimming shortened V by 2 bases and J by 0 bases, and 11 bases separated the two germline ends. The CDR3 totals 15 residues. Germline V CDR1 and CDR2: LNHDA, SQIVND (reference sequence). The variable domain in full, with the rest retrieved from reference TRBV19 and TRBJ2-7, is DGGITQSPKYLFRKEGQNVTLSCEQNLNHDAMYWYRQDPGQGLRLIYYSQIVNDFQKGDIAEGYSVSREKKESFPLTVTSAQKNPTAFYLCASSILVGSSYEQYFGPGTRLTVT.

The chain carries TRBV2 and TRBJ2-1; no clear D. The CDR3 consists of 13 residues. V dropped 2 bases and J dropped 16 bases, with 18 bases sitting between them. Germline V gives CDR1 SNHLY, CDR2 FYNNEI. The CDR3 reads CASSELVETPLFF. The CDR3 DNA sequence: TGTGCCAGCAGTGAATTAGTAGAGACCCCCCTATTCTTC.

The V call is TRBV6-5, the J call TRBJ2-5; D may be TRBD2 (7 bases). Germline-derived CDR1 and CDR2 are MNHEY and SVGAGI. V lost 6 bases and J lost 4, with 15 bases in between. This CDR3 spans 14 amino acids. CDR3 sequence (DNA): TGTGCCAGCAGCCGTTCGGGGGGCGGAGAGACCCAGTACTTC. Translation gives CASSRSGGGETQYF.

J is TRBJ2-7 and V is TRBV5-1; 11 nucleotides align to TRBD2. Germline V gene sequence: CDR1 SGHRS, CDR2 YFSETQ. The CDR3 consists of 15 residues. The V gene end was trimmed by 4 bases and the J gene end by 4 bases; junction bases not matched to a gene: 7. CDR3 in DNA: TGCGCCAGCAGCCCATTGACTAGCGGGGTATACGAGCAGTACTTC. This gives the protein CASSPLTSGVYEQYF. Together with reference TRBV5-1 and TRBJ2-7, the CDR3 gives the full variable domain: KAGVTQTPRYLIKTRGQQVTLSCSPISGHRSVSWYQQTPGQGLQFLFEYFSETQRNKGNFPGRFSGRQFSNSRSEMNVSTLELGDSALYLCASSPLTSGVYEQYFGPGTRLTVT.

The CDR3 DNA sequence: TGTGCCAGCAGCCCGAAAGCGACTTTGACGAATTCACCCCTCCACTTT. It translates to CASSPKATLTNSPLHF. This chain joins TRBV5-4 and TRBJ1-6; D remains ambiguous. CDR1 is SGHNT and CDR2 is YYREEE in the germline V gene (reference sequence). This CDR3 has 16 amino acids. Deletions cut 4 bases from V and 7 bases from J, with 18 bases between.

This clone was counted once. This chain uses TRBV28 with TRBJ2-1; D unclear. The CDR3 contains 14 residues. CDR1 and CDR2 from the germline V gene are MDHEN and SYDVKM. V lost 6 bases to trimming and J lost 4 bases, with 13 bases between them. CDR3 nucleotide sequence: TGTGCCAGCAGGTTGAGGAACTTTTACAATGAGCAGTTCTTC. Translated: CASRLRNFYNEQFF.

The rearrangement links TRBV5-4 to TRBJ2-2, with D possibly matching TRBD2 (6 bases). The germline CDR1 and CDR2 sequences are SGHNT and YYREEE (reference sequence). Trimming left V 4 bases short and J 4 bases short, with 17 bases between. There are 16 residues in the CDR3. Written as DNA, the CDR3 is TGTGCCAGCAGCCCCCCGGGCGGGGTGGTCACCGGGGAGCTGTTTTTT. Translated: CASSPPGGVVTGELFF.

The gene calls are TRBV19 and TRBJ1-5; D unresolved. The germline V gene has CDR1 LNHDA and CDR2 SQIVND (reference sequence). Trimming removed 5 bases from V and 1 base from J, with 9 bases in between. There are 14 residues in the CDR3. In DNA, the CDR3 is TGTGCCAGTAGTGCGGACGGCAGCAATCAGCCCCAGCATTTT. Protein: CASSADGSNQPQHF.

CDR3 nucleotides: TGTGCCAGCAGCGAAACCGGGACAGGGAGTGCATCCCTCCACTTT. Translated: CASSETGTGSASLHF. This chain connects TRBV9 to TRBJ1-6; 9 positions match TRBD1. CDR1 SGDLS and CDR2 YYNGEE come from the germline V gene. This CDR3 spans 15 amino acids. V trimming: 3 bases; J trimming: 14 bases; junction bases outside the gene matches: 12.

The chain has TRBV6-5 and TRBJ1-4; the match to TRBD1 covers 7 bases. The CDR3 sequence is 13 residues long. Germline lookup yields CDR1 MNHEY and CDR2 SVGAGI. V was clipped by 10 bases and J by 4 bases; unmatched bases: 6. The CDR3 sequence: CATWTGFNEKLFF. The CDR3 nucleotides read TGTGCCACTTGGACAGGTTTTAATGAAAAACTGTTTTTT.

This clone was detected once. The rearrangement uses TRBV11-1 and TRBJ2-7; the match to TRBD2 covers 7 bases. Germline V gene lookup returns CDR1 SGHAT and CDR2 FQDESV (reference sequence). The V gene end was trimmed by 5 bases and the J gene end by 6 bases; junction bases not matched to a gene: 16. CDR3 size: 16 residues. In DNA, the CDR3 is TGTGCCAGCAGCCGGTACAGCGGGAATCTGAACTTCGAGCAGTACTTC. Residues: CASSRYSGNLNFEQYF. The full variable domain, completed using reference TRBV11-1 and TRBJ2-7, is EAEVAQSPRYKITEKSQAVAFWCDPISGHATLYWYRQILGQGPELLVQFQDESVVDDSQLPKDRFSAERLKGVDSTLKIQPAELGDSAMYLCASSRYSGNLNFEQYFGPGTRLTVT.

This rearrangement joins TRBV6-1 to TRBJ1-2; 11 bases map to TRBD1. Germline V lookup: CDR1 MNHNS, CDR2 SASEGT. J gave up 5 bases and V 1 base, and 9 bases lay outside the gene matches. The CDR3 extends over 17 amino acids. CDR3 DNA sequence: TGTGCCAGCAGTGAAGGTACGGACAGGGGGCTCCTGTATGGCTACACCTTC. Encoded protein: CASSEGTDRGLLYGYTF.

V usage is TRBV18 and J usage is TRBJ2-7; D gene ambiguous. Trimming stripped 6 bases from V and 0 bases from J, with 15 bases between. Germline values: CDR1 KGHSH, CDR2 LQKENI. CDR3 length equals 15 residues. The CDR3, as DNA: TGTGCCAGCTCCCAGACTGAGCGTGGCTCCTACGAGCAGTACTTC. Protein: CASSQTERGSYEQYF.

This clone was recorded once. The rearrangement links TRBV19 to TRBJ1-1; tentatively, D is TRBD1 (5 bases). The CDR3 loop spans 15 amino acids. Between the trimmed V and J ends, which lost 4 bases and 0 bases, there was a span of 12 bases. Per the germline V gene, CDR1 is LNHDA and CDR2 is SQIVND (reference sequence). The CDR3 region is CASSRGRFMNTEAFF. The CDR3 region has the DNA TGTGCCAGTAGTAGGGGCAGATTCATGAACACTGAAGCTTTCTTT.

The V and J genes are TRBV3-1 (or the pseudogene TRBV3-2) and TRBJ2-3; D is perhaps TRBD2 (6 bases). CDR3 length: 11 residues. Between the trimmed V and J ends, which lost 6 bases and 6 bases, there was a span of 7 bases. Germline V gene lookup returns CDR1 LGHDT and CDR2 YNNKEL (reference sequence). CDR3 loop: CASRLADTQYF. DNA of the CDR3: TGTGCCAGCAGGCTAGCGGATACGCAGTATTTT.

This chain uses TRBV10-3 with TRBJ2-5; TRBD2 matches at 10 bases. Germline CDR1 ENHRY, CDR2 SYGVKD. With V trimmed by 6 bases and J by 2 bases, 3 bases remained unmatched. The CDR3 is 14 residues long. The CDR3: CAISGLAAQETQYF. As DNA, the CDR3 is TGTGCCATCAGCGGACTAGCGGCTCAAGAGACCCAGTACTTC.